This T cell receptor (beta chain) comes out of a study of shared clonotypes between healthy human individuals. In the naive CD8 group, cells lacked CD45RO and were positively selected for CCR7, so terminally differentiated effector memory CD45RA+ cells were left out. Here immunoSEQ multiplex PCR was the method, and the copy in TCRdb shows in-frame clones only, minus some. This sample has about 800,000 clones, with about 97% found just once. The ends lost 3 bases at V and 3 bases at J; junction bases unmatched: 6. The V gene's germline CDR1 is SGHRS and CDR2 YFSETQ. The CDR3 has 14 residues. The sequence came from a man aged 30 to 39 in good health. The source material was naive CD8+ T cells sorted from blood. The chain joins TRBV5-1 to TRBJ2-7, with 7 bases fitting TRBD2. The CDR3 bases are TGCGCCAGCAGCTCGCTAACTAGCGACTACGAGCAGTACTTC. Translating gives CASSSLTSDYEQYF.